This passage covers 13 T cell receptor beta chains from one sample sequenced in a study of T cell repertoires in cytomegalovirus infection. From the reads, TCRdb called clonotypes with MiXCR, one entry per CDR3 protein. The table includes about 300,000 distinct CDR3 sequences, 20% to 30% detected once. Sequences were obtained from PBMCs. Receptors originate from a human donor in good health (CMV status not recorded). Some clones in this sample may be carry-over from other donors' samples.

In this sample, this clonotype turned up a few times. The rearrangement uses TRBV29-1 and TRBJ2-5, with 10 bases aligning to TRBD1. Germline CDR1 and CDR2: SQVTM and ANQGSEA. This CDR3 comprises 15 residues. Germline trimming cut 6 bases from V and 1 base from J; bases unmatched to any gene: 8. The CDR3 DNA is TGCAGCGTCCGCCAGACAGGGGGCTTCCAAGAGACCCAGTACTTC. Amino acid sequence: CSVRQTGGFQETQYF. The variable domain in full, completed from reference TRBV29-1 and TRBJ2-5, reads SAVISQKPSRDICQRGTSLTIQCQVDSQVTMMFWYRQQPGQSLTLIATANQGSEATYESGFVIDKFPISRPNLTFSTLTVSNMSPEDSSIYLCSVRQTGGFQETQYFGPGTRLLVL.

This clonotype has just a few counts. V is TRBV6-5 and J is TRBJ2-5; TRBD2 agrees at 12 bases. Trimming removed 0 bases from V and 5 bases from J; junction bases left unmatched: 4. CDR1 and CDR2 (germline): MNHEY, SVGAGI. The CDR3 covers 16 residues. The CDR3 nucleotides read TGTGCCAGCAGTTACTCTGGACTAGCGGGAAGCGAGACCCAGTACTTC. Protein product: CASSYSGLAGSETQYF.

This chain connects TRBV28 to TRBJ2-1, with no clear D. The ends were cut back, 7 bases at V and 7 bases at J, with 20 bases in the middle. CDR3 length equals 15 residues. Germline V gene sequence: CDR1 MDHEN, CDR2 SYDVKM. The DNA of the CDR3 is TGTGCCAGCACCCTTGGCGCACTTAAAGGGAATGAGCAGTTCTTC. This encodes CASTLGALKGNEQFF.

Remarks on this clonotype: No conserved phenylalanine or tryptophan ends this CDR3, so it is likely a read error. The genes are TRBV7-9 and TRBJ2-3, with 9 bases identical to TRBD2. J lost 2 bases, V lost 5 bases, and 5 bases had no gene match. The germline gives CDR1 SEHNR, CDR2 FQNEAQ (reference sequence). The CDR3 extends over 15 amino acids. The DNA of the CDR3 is TGTGCCAGCAGCGCACCTAGCGGGGTCACAGATACGCAGTATTCT. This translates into CASSAPSGVTDTQYS.

CDR3 loop: CASSQDRGSQPQHF. DNA of the CDR3: TGCGCCAGCAGCCAAGACAGGGGGAGTCAGCCCCAGCATTTT. The V gene is TRBV4-1, the J gene TRBJ1-5; TRBD1 matches 7 bases. V was pared by 0 bases and J by 6 bases, with 2 bases of the junction left unmatched. The V gene's germline CDR1 is MGHRA and CDR2 YSYEKL. The CDR3 length is 14 residues.

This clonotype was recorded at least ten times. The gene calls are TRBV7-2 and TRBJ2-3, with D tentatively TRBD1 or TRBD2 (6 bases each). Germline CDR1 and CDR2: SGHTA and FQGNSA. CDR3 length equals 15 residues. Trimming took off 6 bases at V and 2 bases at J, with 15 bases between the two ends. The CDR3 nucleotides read TGTGCCAGCAGGGCCGGGGGCCCAAACACAGATACGCAGTATTTT. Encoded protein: CASRAGGPNTDTQYF. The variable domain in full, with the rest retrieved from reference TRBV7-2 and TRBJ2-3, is GAGVSQSPSNKVTEKGKDVELRCDPISGHTALYWYRQSLGQGLEFLIYFQGNSAPDKSGLPSDRFSAERTGGSVSTLTIQRTQQEDSAVYLCASRAGGPNTDTQYFGPGTRLTVL.

CDR3 coding DNA: TGTGCCAGCAGCCAGGGACAGGGATTAGGTGCGGAGACCCAGTACTTC. It codes for CASSQGQGLGAETQYF. V is TRBV7-2 and J is TRBJ2-5; 9 bases line up with TRBD1. Germline CDR1 is SGHTA and CDR2 is FQGNSA. The CDR3 runs to 16 residues. The ends lost 5 bases at V and 5 bases at J; junction bases unmatched: 12.

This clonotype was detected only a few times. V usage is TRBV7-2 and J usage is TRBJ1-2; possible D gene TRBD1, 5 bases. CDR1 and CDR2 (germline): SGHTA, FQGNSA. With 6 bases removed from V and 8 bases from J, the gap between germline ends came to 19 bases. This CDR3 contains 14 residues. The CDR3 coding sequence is TGTGCCAGCAGTCTAATTGGCGGGGGGGGGGGCTACACCTTC. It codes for CASSLIGGGGGYTF.

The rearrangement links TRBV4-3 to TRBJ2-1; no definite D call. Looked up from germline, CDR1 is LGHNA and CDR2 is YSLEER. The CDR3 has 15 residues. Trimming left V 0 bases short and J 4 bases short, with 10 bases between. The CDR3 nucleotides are TGCGCCAGCAGCCAAGAAAACGGACCATACAATGAGCAGTTCTTC. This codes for CASSQENGPYNEQFF.

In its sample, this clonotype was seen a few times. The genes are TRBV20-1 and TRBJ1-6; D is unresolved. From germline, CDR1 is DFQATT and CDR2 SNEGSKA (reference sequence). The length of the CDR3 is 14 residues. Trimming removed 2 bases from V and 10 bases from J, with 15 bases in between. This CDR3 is CSARPTSVGSPLHF. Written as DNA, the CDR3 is TGCAGTGCTAGACCCACGTCGGTCGGGTCACCCCTCCACTTT.

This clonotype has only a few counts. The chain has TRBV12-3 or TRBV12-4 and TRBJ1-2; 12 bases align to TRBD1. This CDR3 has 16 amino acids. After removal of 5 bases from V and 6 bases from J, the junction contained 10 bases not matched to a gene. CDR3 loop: CASSAGQGAPSHGYTF. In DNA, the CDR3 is TGTGCCAGCAGTGCGGGACAGGGGGCACCCTCCCATGGCTACACCTTC.

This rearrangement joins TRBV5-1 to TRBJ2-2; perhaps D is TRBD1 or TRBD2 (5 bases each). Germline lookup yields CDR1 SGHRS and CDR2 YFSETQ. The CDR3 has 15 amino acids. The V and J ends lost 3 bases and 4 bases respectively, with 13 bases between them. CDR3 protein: CASSSAGTGTGELFF. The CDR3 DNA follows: TGCGCCAGCAGCTCAGCCGGGACCGGCACCGGGGAGCTGTTTTTT.

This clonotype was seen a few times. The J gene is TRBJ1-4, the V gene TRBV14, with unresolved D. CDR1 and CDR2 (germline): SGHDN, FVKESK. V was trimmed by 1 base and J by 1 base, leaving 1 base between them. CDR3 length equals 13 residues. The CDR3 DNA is TGTGCCAGCAGCCAAGTAACTAATGAAAAACTGTTTTTT. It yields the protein CASSQVTNEKLFF.